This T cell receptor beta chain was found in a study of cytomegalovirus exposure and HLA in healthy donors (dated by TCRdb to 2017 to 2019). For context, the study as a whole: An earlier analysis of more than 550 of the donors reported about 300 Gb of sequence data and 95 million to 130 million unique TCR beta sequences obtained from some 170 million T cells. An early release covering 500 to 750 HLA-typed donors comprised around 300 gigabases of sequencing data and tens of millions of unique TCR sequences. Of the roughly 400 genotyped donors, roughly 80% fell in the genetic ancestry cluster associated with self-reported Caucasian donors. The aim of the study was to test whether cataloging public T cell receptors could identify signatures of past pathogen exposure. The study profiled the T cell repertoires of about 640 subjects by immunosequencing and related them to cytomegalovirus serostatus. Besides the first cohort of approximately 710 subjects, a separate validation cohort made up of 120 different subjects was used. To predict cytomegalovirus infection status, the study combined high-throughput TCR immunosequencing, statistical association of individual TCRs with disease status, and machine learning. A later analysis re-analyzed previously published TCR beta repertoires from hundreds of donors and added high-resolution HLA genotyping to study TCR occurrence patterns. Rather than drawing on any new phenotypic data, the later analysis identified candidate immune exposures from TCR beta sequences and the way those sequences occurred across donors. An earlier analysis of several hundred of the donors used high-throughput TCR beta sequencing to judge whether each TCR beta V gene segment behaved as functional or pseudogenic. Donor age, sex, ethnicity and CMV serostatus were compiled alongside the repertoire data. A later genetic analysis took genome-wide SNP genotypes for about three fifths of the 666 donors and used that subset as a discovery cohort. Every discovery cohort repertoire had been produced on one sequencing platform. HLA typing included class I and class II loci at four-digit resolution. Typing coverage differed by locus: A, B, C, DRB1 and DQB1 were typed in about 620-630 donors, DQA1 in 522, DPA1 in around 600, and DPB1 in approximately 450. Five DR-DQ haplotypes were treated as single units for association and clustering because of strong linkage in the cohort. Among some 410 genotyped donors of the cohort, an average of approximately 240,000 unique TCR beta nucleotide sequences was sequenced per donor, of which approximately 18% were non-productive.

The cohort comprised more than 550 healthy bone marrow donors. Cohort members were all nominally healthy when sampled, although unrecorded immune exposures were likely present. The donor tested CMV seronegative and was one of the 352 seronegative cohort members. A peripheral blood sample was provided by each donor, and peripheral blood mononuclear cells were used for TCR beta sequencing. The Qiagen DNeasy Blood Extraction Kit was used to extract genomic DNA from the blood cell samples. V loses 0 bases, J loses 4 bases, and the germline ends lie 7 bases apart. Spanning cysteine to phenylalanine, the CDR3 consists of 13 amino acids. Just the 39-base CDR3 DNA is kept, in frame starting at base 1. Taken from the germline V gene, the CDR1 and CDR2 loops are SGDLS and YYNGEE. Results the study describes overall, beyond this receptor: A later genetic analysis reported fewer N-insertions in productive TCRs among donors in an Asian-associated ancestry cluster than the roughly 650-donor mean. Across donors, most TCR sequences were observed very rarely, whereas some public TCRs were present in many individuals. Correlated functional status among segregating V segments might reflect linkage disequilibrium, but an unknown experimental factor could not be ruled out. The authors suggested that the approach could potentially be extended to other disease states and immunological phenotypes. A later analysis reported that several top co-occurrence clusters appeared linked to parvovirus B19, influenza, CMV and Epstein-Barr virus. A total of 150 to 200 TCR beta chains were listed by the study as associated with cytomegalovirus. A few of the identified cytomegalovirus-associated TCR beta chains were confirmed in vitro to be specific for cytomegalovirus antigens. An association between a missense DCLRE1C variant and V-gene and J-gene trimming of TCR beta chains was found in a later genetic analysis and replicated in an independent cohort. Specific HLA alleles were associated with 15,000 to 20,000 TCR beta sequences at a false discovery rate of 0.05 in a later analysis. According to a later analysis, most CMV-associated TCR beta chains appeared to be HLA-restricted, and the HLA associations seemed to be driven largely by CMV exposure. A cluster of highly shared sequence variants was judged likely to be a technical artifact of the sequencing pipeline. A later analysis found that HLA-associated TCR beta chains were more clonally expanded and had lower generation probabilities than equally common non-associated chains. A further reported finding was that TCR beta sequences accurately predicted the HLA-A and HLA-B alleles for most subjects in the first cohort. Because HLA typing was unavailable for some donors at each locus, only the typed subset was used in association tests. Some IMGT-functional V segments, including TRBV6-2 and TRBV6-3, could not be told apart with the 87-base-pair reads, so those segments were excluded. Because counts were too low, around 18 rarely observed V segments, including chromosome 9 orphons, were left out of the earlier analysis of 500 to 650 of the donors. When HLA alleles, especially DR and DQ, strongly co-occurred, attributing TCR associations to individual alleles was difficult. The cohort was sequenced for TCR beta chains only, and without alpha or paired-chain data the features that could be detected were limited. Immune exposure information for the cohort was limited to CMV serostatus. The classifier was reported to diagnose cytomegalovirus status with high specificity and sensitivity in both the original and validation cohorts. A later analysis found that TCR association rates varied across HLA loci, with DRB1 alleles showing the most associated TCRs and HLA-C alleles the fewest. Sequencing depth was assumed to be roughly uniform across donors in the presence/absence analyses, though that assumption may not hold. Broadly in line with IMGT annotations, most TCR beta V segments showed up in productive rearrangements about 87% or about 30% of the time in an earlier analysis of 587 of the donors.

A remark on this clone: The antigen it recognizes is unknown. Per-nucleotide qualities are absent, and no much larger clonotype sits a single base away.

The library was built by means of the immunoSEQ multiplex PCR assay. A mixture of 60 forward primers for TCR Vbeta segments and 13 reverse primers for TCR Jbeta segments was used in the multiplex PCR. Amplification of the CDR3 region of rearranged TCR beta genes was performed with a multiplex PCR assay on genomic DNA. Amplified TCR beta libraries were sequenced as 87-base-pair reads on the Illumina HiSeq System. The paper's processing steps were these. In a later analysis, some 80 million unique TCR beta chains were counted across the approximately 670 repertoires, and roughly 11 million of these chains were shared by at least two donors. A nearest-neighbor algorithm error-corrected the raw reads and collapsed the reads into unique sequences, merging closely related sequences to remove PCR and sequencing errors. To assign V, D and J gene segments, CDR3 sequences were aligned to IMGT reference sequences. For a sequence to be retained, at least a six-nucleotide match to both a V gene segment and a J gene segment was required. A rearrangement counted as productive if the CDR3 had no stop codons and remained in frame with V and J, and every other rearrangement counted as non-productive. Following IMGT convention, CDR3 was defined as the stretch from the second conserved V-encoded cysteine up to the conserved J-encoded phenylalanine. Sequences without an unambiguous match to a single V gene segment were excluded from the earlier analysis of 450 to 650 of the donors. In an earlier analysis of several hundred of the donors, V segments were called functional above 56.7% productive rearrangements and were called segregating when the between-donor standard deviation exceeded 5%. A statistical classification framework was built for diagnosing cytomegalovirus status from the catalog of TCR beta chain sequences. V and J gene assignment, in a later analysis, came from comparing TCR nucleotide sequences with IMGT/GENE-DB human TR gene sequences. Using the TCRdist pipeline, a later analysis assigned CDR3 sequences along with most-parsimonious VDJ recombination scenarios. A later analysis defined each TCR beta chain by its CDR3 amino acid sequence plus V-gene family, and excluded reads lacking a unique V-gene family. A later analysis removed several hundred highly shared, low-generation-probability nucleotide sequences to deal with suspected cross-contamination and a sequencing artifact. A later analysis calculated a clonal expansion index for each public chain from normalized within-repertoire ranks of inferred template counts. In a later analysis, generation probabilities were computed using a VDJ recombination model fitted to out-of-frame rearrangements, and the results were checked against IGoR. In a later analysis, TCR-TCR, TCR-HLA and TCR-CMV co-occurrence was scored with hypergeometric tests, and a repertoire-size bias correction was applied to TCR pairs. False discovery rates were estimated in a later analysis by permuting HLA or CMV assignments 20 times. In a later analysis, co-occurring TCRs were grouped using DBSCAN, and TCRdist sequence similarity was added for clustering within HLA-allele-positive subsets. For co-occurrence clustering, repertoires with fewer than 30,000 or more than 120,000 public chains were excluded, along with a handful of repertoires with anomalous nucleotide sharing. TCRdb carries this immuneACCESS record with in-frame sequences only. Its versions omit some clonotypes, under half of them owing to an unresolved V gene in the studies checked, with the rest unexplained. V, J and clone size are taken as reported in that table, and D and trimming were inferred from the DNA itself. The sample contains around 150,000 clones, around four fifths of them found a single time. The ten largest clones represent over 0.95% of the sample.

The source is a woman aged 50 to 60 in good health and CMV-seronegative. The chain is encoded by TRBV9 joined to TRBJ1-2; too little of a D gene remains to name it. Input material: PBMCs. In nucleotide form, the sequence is TGTGCCAGCAGCGTAGATGGCTTCTATGGCTACACCTTC. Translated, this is CASSVDGFYGYTF.